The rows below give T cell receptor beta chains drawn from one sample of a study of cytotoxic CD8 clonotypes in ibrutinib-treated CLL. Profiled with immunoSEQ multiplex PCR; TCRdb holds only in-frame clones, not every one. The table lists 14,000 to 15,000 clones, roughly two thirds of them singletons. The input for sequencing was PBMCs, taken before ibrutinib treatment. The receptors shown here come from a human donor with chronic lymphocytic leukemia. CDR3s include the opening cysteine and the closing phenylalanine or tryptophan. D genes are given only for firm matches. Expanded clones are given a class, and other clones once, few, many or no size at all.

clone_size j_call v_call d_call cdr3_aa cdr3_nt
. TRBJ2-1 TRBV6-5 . CASSYVSSYNEQFF TGTGCCAGCAGTTACGTGAGCTCCTACAATGAGCAGTTCTTC
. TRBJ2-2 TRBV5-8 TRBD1 CASSLGGQGSGELFF TGTGCCAGCAGCTTGGGCGGACAGGGGTCCGGGGAGCTGTTTTTT
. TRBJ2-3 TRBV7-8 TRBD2 CASSTNRRLAAADTQYF TGTGCCAGCAGCACAAATAGAAGGCTAGCGGCTGCTGATACGCAGTATTTT
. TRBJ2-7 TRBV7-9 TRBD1 CASSTPGTGSYEQYF TGTGCCAGCAGTACTCCCGGGACAGGTTCCTACGAGCAGTACTTC
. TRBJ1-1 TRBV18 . CASSPGYTEAFF TGTGCCAGCTCCCCAGGGTACACTGAAGCTTTCTTT
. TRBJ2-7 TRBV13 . CASSRTRSEQYF TGTGCCAGCAGCCGTACTAGATCCGAGCAGTACTTC
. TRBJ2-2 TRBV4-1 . CASSQGRGNTGELFF TGCGCCAGCAGCCAAGGGCGGGGGAACACCGGGGAGCTGTTTTTT
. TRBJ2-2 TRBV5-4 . CASSLGPGELFF TGTGCCAGCAGCTTGGGCCCCGGGGAGCTGTTTTTT
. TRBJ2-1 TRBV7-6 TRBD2 CASSFAVGLAGGWGYNEQFF TGTGCCAGCAGCTTCGCGGTGGGACTAGCGGGAGGGTGGGGTTACAATGAGCAGTTCTTC
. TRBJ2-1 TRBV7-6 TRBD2 CASSPPSGGAGEQFF TGTGCCAGCAGTCCACCTAGCGGGGGGGCTGGGGAGCAGTTCTTC
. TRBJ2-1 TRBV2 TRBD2 CASSEGWGLARDEQFF TGTGCCAGCAGTGAGGGGTGGGGACTAGCTCGAGATGAGCAGTTCTTC
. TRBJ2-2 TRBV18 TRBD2 CASSPWTSGSGNTGELFF TGTGCCAGCTCACCATGGACTAGCGGGAGTGGTAACACCGGGGAGCTGTTTTTT
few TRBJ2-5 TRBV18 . CASSVQETQYF TGTGCCAGCTCAGTACAAGAGACCCAGTACTTC
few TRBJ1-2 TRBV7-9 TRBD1 CASTSGGKNGYTF TGTGCCAGCACCTCAGGGGGGAAGAATGGCTACACCTTC
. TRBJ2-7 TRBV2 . CASRDTFSYEQYF TGTGCCAGCAGGGACACCTTTTCCTACGAGCAGTACTTC
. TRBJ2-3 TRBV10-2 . CASSQHSTDTQYF TGCGCCAGCAGTCAACACTCCACAGATACGCAGTATTTT
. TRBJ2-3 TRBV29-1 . CSVVRRVRTDTQYF TGCAGCGTTGTGCGAAGGGTGCGCACAGATACGCAGTATTTT
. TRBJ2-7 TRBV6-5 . CASSSLAQGQYF TGTGCCAGCAGTTCCCTCGCCCAGGGCCAGTACTTC
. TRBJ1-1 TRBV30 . CAWRTGRDTEAFF TGTGCCTGGAGGACAGGTAGAGACACTGAAGCTTTCTTT
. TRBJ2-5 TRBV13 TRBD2 CASSFRTSLQETQYF TGTGCCAGCAGCTTCCGGACTAGCCTCCAAGAGACCCAGTACTTC
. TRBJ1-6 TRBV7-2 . CASSSTLQGSVRNSPLHF TGTGCCAGCAGCTCTACACTACAAGGTTCTGTGAGGAATTCACCCCTCCACTTT
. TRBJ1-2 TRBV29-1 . CSVATDSYEGYTF TGCAGCGTTGCAACCGACAGTTATGAGGGCTACACCTTC
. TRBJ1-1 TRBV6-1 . CASSDRGERLAFF TGTGCCAGCAGTGACCGGGGCGAACGTCTGGCTTTCTTT
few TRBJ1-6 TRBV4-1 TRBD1 CASSQGTGSRGTISPLHF TGCGCCAGCAGCCAAGGTACGGGTAGCAGGGGGACCATTTCACCCCTCCACTTT
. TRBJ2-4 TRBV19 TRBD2 CASSTGAASGSKNIQYF TGTGCCAGTAGTACAGGGGCAGCTAGCGGGAGTAAAAACATTCAGTACTTC
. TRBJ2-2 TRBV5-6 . CASSLMVGGGAGELFF TGTGCCAGCAGCTTGATGGTCGGGGGCGGGGCCGGGGAGCTGTTTTTT
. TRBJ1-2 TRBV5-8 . CASSGQGVEFYGYTF TGTGCCAGCAGCGGGCAGGGCGTGGAGTTTTATGGCTACACCTTC
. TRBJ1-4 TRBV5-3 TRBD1 CARSVPQGATNEKLFF TGTGCCAGAAGCGTACCTCAGGGGGCAACTAATGAAAAACTGTTTTTT
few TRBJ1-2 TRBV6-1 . CASSELRQTF TGTGCCAGCAGTGAGTTGAGACAAACCTTC
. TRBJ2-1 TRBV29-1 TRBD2 CSVEKTSGSLNEQFF TGCAGCGTTGAAAAGACTAGCGGGAGTCTGAATGAGCAGTTCTTC
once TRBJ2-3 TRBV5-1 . CASSLGRTGADTQYF TGCGCCAGCAGCTTGGGACGGACGGGGGCAGATACGCAGTATTTT
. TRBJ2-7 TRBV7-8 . CASSLASFASWGEQYF TGTGCCAGCAGCTTAGCGAGTTTCGCTAGCTGGGGCGAGCAGTACTTC
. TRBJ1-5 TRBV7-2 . CASSLGEVQPQHF TGTGCCAGCAGCTTAGGGGAGGTTCAGCCCCAGCATTTT
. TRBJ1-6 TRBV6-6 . CASSSSFLGGSPLHF TGTGCCAGCAGTTCATCCTTCCTGGGGGGTTCACCCCTCCACTTT
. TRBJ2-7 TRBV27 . CASRRQSNSYEQYF TGTGCCAGCAGGAGGCAGAGCAACTCCTACGAGCAGTACTTC
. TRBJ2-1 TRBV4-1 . CASSHLRWFF TGCGCCAGCAGCCATTTAAGGTGGTTCTTC
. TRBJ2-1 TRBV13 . CASSLLGVSSYNEQFF TGTGCCAGCAGCTTACTGGGCGTTAGCTCCTACAATGAGCAGTTCTTC
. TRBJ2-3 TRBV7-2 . CASSFGGGTDTQYF TGTGCCAGCAGCTTCGGCGGGGGCACAGATACGCAGTATTTT
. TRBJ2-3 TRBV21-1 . CASSKGGNPTDTQYF TGTGCCAGCAGCAAAGGAGGGAACCCCACAGATACGCAGTATTTT
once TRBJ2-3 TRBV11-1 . CASSLLGWGLEPDTQYF TGTGCCAGCAGCCTATTAGGGTGGGGGCTGGAGCCAGATACGCAGTATTTT
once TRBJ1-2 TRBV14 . CASSQQPVGALAYGYTF TGTGCCAGCAGCCAGCAGCCGGTTGGGGCCTTAGCCTATGGCTACACCTTC
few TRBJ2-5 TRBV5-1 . CASSLGGYQETQYF TGCGCCAGCAGCTTGGGAGGGTACCAAGAGACCCAGTACTTC
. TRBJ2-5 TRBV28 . CASSLRRGNTRETQYF TGTGCCAGCAGTTTGCGCAGGGGAAATACACGAGAGACCCAGTACTTC
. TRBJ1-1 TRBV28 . CATLQGEAFF TGTGCCACTCTCCAGGGTGAAGCTTTCTTT
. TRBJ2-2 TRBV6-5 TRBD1 CASSYEGTGVPGELFF TGTGCCAGCAGTTACGAAGGGACAGGGGTGCCCGGGGAGCTGTTTTTT
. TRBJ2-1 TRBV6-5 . CASSLGFPPRNEQFF TGTGCCAGCAGCCTGGGTTTCCCGCCCCGGAATGAGCAGTTCTTC
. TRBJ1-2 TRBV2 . CASVSKGTNSGYTF TGTGCCAGCGTGAGTAAAGGGACAAACTCTGGCTACACCTTC
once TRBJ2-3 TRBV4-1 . CASSQDRVVDTQYF TGCGCCAGCAGCCAAGATCGGGTAGTTGATACGCAGTATTTT
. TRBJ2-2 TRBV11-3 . CASSSEGTGELFF TGTGCCAGCAGCTCTGAGGGGACCGGGGAGCTGTTTTTT
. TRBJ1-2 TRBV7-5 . CVRSYHRNGYTF TGTGTCAGAAGCTACCACAGGAATGGCTACACCTTC
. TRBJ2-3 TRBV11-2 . CASSLSTGAVDTQYF TGTGCCAGCAGCTTAAGTACGGGAGCGGTGGATACGCAGTATTTT
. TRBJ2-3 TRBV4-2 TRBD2 CASSQDTAGADTDTQYF TGTGCCAGCAGCCAAGATACAGCGGGGGCCGACACAGATACGCAGTATTTT
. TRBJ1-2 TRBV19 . CASSIGLDGNYGYTF TGTGCCAGTAGTATTGGGCTGGATGGTAACTATGGCTACACCTTC
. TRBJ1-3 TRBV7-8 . CASSLAGGTGNTIYF TGTGCCAGCAGCTTAGCAGGGGGAACTGGAAACACCATATATTTT